This T cell receptor beta chain was documented in a study of T cells in Graves' hyperthyroidism and ophthalmopathy. Regarding the study as a whole: Blood samples included most of the expanded thyroid clonotypes exceeding 0.001.

This CDR3 region has 15 residues. Trimming cost V 6 bases and J 0 bases, with 9 bases left between them. Germline lookup yields CDR1 LNHDA and CDR2 SQIVND (reference sequence). Thyroid ultrasound and orbital computed tomography, with clinical symptoms and serum thyroxine and TRAb, informed diagnoses. This clonotype was found a few times. Its target is not known. The TCR beta CDR3 regions underwent amplification using RNA transcripts as the source. The TCR CDR3 was amplified in a first-round RT-PCR using the HTBI primer set. TCRdb processed the multiplex PCR reads anew with MiXCR; each CDR3 protein has one entry. Of about 570,000 distinct CDR3 sequences detected, 46% appear once; the ten largest clones hold over 15%.

This chain links TRBV19 with TRBJ2-6; TRBD2 might be the D (6 bases). Source material: peripheral blood or thyroid tissue (not recorded which). The sequence came from an adult woman with Graves' disease, either hyperthyroidism or ophthalmopathy (not recorded which). This CDR3 reads CASRRDHSGANVLTF. In nucleotides, the CDR3 is TGTGCCAGTAGGCGGGATCACTCTGGGGCCAACGTCCTGACTTTC.